This TCR beta chain was recovered during a study of cytotoxic CD8 clonotypes in ibrutinib-treated CLL. Study-wide context: Sample averages reached 255,043 productive templates and 94,082 productive rearrangements.

Profiled with immunoSEQ multiplex PCR; TCRdb holds only in-frame clones, not every one. The sample has some 58,000 clones, roughly 70% seen once. This clone came up a few times. Frozen-stored PBMCs produced around 2.2 micrograms of genomic DNA for TCR beta libraries. The source was PBMCs, collected after 12 months of ibrutinib treatment. The TCR sequence derives from a human donor with chronic lymphocytic leukemia.

In DNA form, the CDR3 reads TGTGCCAGCAGCGTAGACAGGGACCGGCAGTACTTC. Its protein product is CASSVDRDRQYF. This sequence joins TRBV5-4 and TRBJ2-7, with TRBD1 identical over 7 bases. The CDR3 spans 12 residues. With 4 bases clipped from V and 9 bases from J, the junction kept 7 bases outside the gene matches. Germline CDR1 is SGHNT and CDR2 is YYREEE (reference sequence).